A selection of T cell receptor beta chains follows, all from one sample in a study of T cell changes during pregnancy in multiple sclerosis. Sequencing was performed with immunoSEQ multiplex PCR; in TCRdb, only in-frame clones are kept and a portion is missing. The sample yields around 110,000 clones, 80% to 95% seen once. The sequences come from peripheral blood, collected in the third trimester of pregnancy. These receptors all stem from a female donor with multiple sclerosis, enrolled in a pregnancy study. The CDR3 runs from the conserved cysteine through the conserved F or W. D genes are given only for firm matches. Clone size appears in some rows only: once, few, many, or a class for an expanded clone.

d_gene: .; v_gene: TRBV7-2; j_gene: TRBJ2-4; abundance: .; CDR3aa: CASSLDRSQAKNIQYF; CDR3nt: TGTGCCAGCAGCTTAGACAGATCCCAAGCCAAAAACATTCAGTACTTC
d_gene: .; v_gene: TRBV7-8; j_gene: TRBJ2-7; abundance: once; CDR3aa: CASSPGTSYEQYF; CDR3nt: TGTGCCAGCAGCCCCGGGACATCTTACGAGCAGTACTTC
d_gene: TRBD1; v_gene: TRBV28; j_gene: TRBJ1-4; abundance: .; CDR3aa: CASTRRDRGREKLFF; CDR3nt: TGTGCCAGCACCCGCCGGGACAGGGGTCGAGAAAAACTGTTTTTT
d_gene: TRBD2; v_gene: TRBV7-3; j_gene: TRBJ2-1; abundance: .; CDR3aa: CASSPGTSGLSSYNEQFF; CDR3nt: TGTGCCAGCAGTCCCGGGACTAGCGGGTTAAGCTCCTACAATGAGCAGTTCTTC
d_gene: .; v_gene: TRBV4-2; j_gene: TRBJ1-5; abundance: .; CDR3aa: CASSSSLISNQPQHF; CDR3nt: TGTGCCAGCAGCTCTTCACTAATTAGCAATCAGCCCCAGCATTTT
d_gene: .; v_gene: TRBV28; j_gene: TRBJ2-5; abundance: once; CDR3aa: CASWGIWRNGEETQYF; CDR3nt: TGTGCCAGCTGGGGTATTTGGCGTAACGGGGAAGAGACCCAGTACTTC
d_gene: .; v_gene: TRBV19; j_gene: TRBJ2-1; abundance: once; CDR3aa: CASNSGELAGYSSYNEQFF; CDR3nt: TGTGCCAGTAACTCCGGGGAGCTTGCCGGTTATAGCTCCTACAATGAGCAGTTCTTC
d_gene: TRBD2; v_gene: TRBV19; j_gene: TRBJ2-1; abundance: .; CDR3aa: CASSAGGSYNEQFF; CDR3nt: TGTGCCAGTAGTGCCGGGGGGTCCTACAATGAGCAGTTCTTC
d_gene: .; v_gene: TRBV5-6; j_gene: TRBJ1-2; abundance: .; CDR3aa: CASSLGQAHGYTF; CDR3nt: TGTGCCAGCAGCTTGGGACAGGCCCATGGCTACACCTTC
d_gene: TRBD1; v_gene: TRBV4-2; j_gene: TRBJ1-5; abundance: .; CDR3aa: CASSSHTGGRDQPQHF; CDR3nt: TGTGCCAGCAGCTCCCATACAGGGGGTAGGGATCAGCCCCAGCATTTT
d_gene: .; v_gene: TRBV27; j_gene: TRBJ1-3; abundance: .; CDR3aa: CARGRNTSSGNTIYF; CDR3nt: TGTGCCAGGGGGCGAAACACGAGCTCTGGAAACACCATATATTTT
d_gene: .; v_gene: TRBV30; j_gene: TRBJ2-7; abundance: .; CDR3aa: CAWRRGSGAARQYF; CDR3nt: TGTGCCTGGAGGAGAGGGTCCGGCGCGGCGCGGCAGTACTTC
d_gene: .; v_gene: TRBV27; j_gene: TRBJ1-4; abundance: .; CDR3aa: CASSFGGNHNEKLFF; CDR3nt: TGTGCCAGCAGTTTCGGCGGCAATCACAATGAAAAACTGTTTTTT
d_gene: .; v_gene: TRBV7-9; j_gene: TRBJ2-1; abundance: once; CDR3aa: CASSLYSGTYNEQFF; CDR3nt: TGTGCCAGCAGCCTTTATAGCGGCACCTACAATGAGCAGTTCTTC
d_gene: TRBD1; v_gene: TRBV6-1; j_gene: TRBJ1-1; abundance: .; CDR3aa: CASIKLQGDTEAFF; CDR3nt: TGTGCCAGCATAAAATTACAGGGGGACACTGAAGCTTTCTTT
d_gene: .; v_gene: TRBV28; j_gene: TRBJ1-1; abundance: .; CDR3aa: CASRQSPGSHTEAFF; CDR3nt: TGTGCCAGCAGACAAAGTCCCGGGTCTCACACTGAAGCTTTCTTT
d_gene: .; v_gene: TRBV5-8; j_gene: TRBJ1-5; abundance: .; CDR3aa: CASSLGAPPQPQHF; CDR3nt: TGTGCCAGCAGCTTGGGGGCCCCCCCTCAGCCCCAGCATTTT
d_gene: TRBD1; v_gene: TRBV5-1; j_gene: TRBJ2-3; abundance: .; CDR3aa: CASSFTGGGVDTQYF; CDR3nt: TGCGCCAGCAGCTTTACAGGGGGCGGGGTAGATACGCAGTATTTT
d_gene: .; v_gene: TRBV6-1; j_gene: TRBJ1-2; abundance: once; CDR3aa: CASSVQGPNYGYTF; CDR3nt: TGTGCCAGCAGTGTTCAGGGCCCTAACTATGGCTACACCTTC
d_gene: .; v_gene: TRBV11-2; j_gene: TRBJ2-7; abundance: .; CDR3aa: CASSRTTGESYEQYF; CDR3nt: TGTGCCAGCAGCCGTACAACGGGGGAATCCTACGAGCAGTACTTC
d_gene: TRBD1; v_gene: TRBV7-9; j_gene: TRBJ1-2; abundance: .; CDR3aa: CASSLGQGAGYTF; CDR3nt: TGTGCCAGCAGCCTGGGACAGGGGGCTGGCTACACCTTC
d_gene: .; v_gene: TRBV28; j_gene: TRBJ1-5; abundance: .; CDR3aa: CASSLKDTQPQHF; CDR3nt: TGTGCCAGCAGTTTAAAGGACACTCAGCCCCAGCATTTT
d_gene: TRBD1; v_gene: TRBV7-9; j_gene: TRBJ1-1; abundance: .; CDR3aa: CASSPTGTNTEAFF; CDR3nt: TGTGCCAGCAGCCCGACAGGGACGAACACTGAAGCTTTCTTT
d_gene: .; v_gene: TRBV30; j_gene: TRBJ2-5; abundance: .; CDR3aa: CAWSADFQKETQYF; CDR3nt: TGTGCCTGGAGCGCGGACTTTCAAAAGGAGACCCAGTACTTC
d_gene: TRBD1; v_gene: TRBV27; j_gene: TRBJ1-1; abundance: .; CDR3aa: CASSRQGSTEAFF; CDR3nt: TGTGCCAGCAGCCGACAGGGGAGCACTGAAGCTTTCTTT
d_gene: .; v_gene: TRBV5-6; j_gene: TRBJ1-2; abundance: .; CDR3aa: CASSLSQGDYTF; CDR3nt: TGTGCCAGCAGCTTGAGTCAGGGTGACTACACCTTC
d_gene: TRBD1; v_gene: TRBV9; j_gene: TRBJ2-2; abundance: .; CDR3aa: CASSASTGAPNTGELFF; CDR3nt: TGTGCCAGCAGCGCCTCGACAGGGGCCCCGAACACCGGGGAGCTGTTTTTT
d_gene: .; v_gene: TRBV6-6; j_gene: TRBJ1-1; abundance: .; CDR3aa: CASSYGYRNTEAFF; CDR3nt: TGTGCCAGCAGTTACGGCTACAGGAACACTGAAGCTTTCTTT
d_gene: .; v_gene: TRBV5-7; j_gene: TRBJ2-1; abundance: .; CDR3aa: CASSLYKGHEQFF; CDR3nt: TGTGCCAGCAGCCTTTATAAGGGGCATGAGCAGTTCTTC
d_gene: .; v_gene: TRBV29-1; j_gene: TRBJ1-5; abundance: once; CDR3aa: CSVMTGAGQPQHF; CDR3nt: TGCAGCGTAATGACAGGTGCGGGTCAGCCCCAGCATTTT
d_gene: .; v_gene: TRBV7-2; j_gene: TRBJ1-5; abundance: .; CDR3aa: CASSEGVLNQPQHF; CDR3nt: TGTGCCAGCAGCGAGGGGGTGCTAAATCAGCCCCAGCATTTT
d_gene: .; v_gene: TRBV5-5; j_gene: TRBJ1-1; abundance: .; CDR3aa: CASIPDTYTEAFF; CDR3nt: TGTGCCAGCATTCCGGACACCTACACTGAAGCTTTCTTT
d_gene: TRBD1; v_gene: TRBV18; j_gene: TRBJ2-1; abundance: .; CDR3aa: CASSPGQAVEQFF; CDR3nt: TGTGCCAGCTCACCCGGACAGGCGGTTGAGCAGTTCTTC
d_gene: .; v_gene: TRBV19; j_gene: TRBJ2-3; abundance: .; CDR3aa: CASSPSRRTDTQYF; CDR3nt: TGTGCCAGTAGTCCCTCCCGGAGGACAGATACGCAGTATTTT
d_gene: .; v_gene: TRBV11-1; j_gene: TRBJ1-1; abundance: .; CDR3aa: CASSRSLQGTEAFF; CDR3nt: TGTGCCAGCTCCCGCAGTCTTCAGGGGACTGAAGCTTTCTTT
d_gene: TRBD2; v_gene: TRBV7-2; j_gene: TRBJ2-2; abundance: .; CDR3aa: CASSLRLAGLTGELFF; CDR3nt: TGTGCCAGCAGCTTAAGACTAGCGGGACTCACCGGGGAGCTGTTTTTT
d_gene: TRBD1; v_gene: TRBV5-1; j_gene: TRBJ2-7; abundance: .; CDR3aa: CASSLDRDSLYEQYF; CDR3nt: TGCGCCAGCAGCCTCGACCGGGACAGCCTCTACGAGCAGTACTTC
d_gene: .; v_gene: TRBV5-1; j_gene: TRBJ2-2; abundance: .; CDR3aa: CASSLAAQENTGELFF; CDR3nt: TGCGCCAGCAGCTTGGCTGCACAGGAGAACACCGGGGAGCTGTTTTTT
d_gene: TRBD2; v_gene: TRBV7-2; j_gene: TRBJ2-1; abundance: .; CDR3aa: CASTSRTSGGYNEQFF; CDR3nt: TGTGCCAGCACTTCGAGGACTAGCGGGGGTTACAATGAGCAGTTCTTC
d_gene: .; v_gene: TRBV28; j_gene: TRBJ2-1; abundance: .; CDR3aa: CASSSGGEQFF; CDR3nt: TGTGCCAGCAGTTCAGGTGGGGAGCAGTTCTTC
d_gene: .; v_gene: TRBV6-5; j_gene: TRBJ1-4; abundance: .; CDR3aa: CASSYTAAAEDEKLFF; CDR3nt: TGTGCCAGCAGTTACACAGCCGCCGCCGAAGATGAAAAACTGTTTTTT
d_gene: .; v_gene: TRBV29-1; j_gene: TRBJ1-1; abundance: .; CDR3aa: CSVKRGVNTEAFF; CDR3nt: TGCAGCGTTAAACGGGGGGTGAACACTGAAGCTTTCTTT
d_gene: TRBD1; v_gene: TRBV5-1; j_gene: TRBJ1-2; abundance: .; CDR3aa: CASSPGGTENGGYTF; CDR3nt: TGCGCCAGCAGCCCGGGGGGGACAGAAAATGGTGGCTACACCTTC
d_gene: .; v_gene: TRBV5-6; j_gene: TRBJ2-5; abundance: .; CDR3aa: CASSLVGRETQYF; CDR3nt: TGTGCCAGCAGCTTAGTGGGGAGAGAGACCCAGTACTTC
d_gene: TRBD1; v_gene: TRBV27; j_gene: TRBJ1-5; abundance: .; CDR3aa: CASSFGTDHSNQPQHF; CDR3nt: TGTGCCAGCAGTTTCGGGACAGACCATAGCAATCAGCCCCAGCATTTT
d_gene: .; v_gene: TRBV11-2; j_gene: TRBJ2-3; abundance: .; CDR3aa: CASSLGLERTQYF; CDR3nt: TGTGCCAGCAGCCTGGGGTTGGAGCGGACGCAGTATTTT
d_gene: TRBD2; v_gene: TRBV9; j_gene: TRBJ2-7; abundance: .; CDR3aa: CASSPRGDGTYEQYF; CDR3nt: TGTGCCAGCAGCCCCCGGGGGGACGGAACCTACGAGCAGTACTTC
d_gene: .; v_gene: TRBV7-9; j_gene: TRBJ1-1; abundance: .; CDR3aa: CASSLVLANTEAFF; CDR3nt: TGTGCCAGCAGCTTAGTTCTAGCGAACACTGAAGCTTTCTTT